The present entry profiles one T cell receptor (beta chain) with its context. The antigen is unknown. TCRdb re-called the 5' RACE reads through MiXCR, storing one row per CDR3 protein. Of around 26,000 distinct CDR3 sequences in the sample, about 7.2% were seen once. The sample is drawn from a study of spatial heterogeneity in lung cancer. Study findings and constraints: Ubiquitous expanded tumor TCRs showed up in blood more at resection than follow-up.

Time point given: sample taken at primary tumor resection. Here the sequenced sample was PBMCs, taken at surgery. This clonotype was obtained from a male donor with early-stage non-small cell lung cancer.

In nucleotides, the CDR3 is TGTGCCACCAGCAGAGCGGGCGGGGAAGAGACCCAGTACTTC. This translates into CATSRAGGEETQYF. The gene calls are TRBV15 and TRBJ2-5; perhaps TRBD2 as D (6 bases). V lost 1 base, J lost 3 bases, and 9 bases lay in between. The CDR3 is 14 residues long. CDR1 LNHNV and CDR2 YYDKDF come from the germline V gene (reference sequence).